These T cell receptor beta chains were read from a single sample in a study of blood T cell repertoires in COVID-19. Repertoires were generated with immunoSEQ multiplex PCR, while TCRdb's copy carries only in-frame clones and drops some. This sample has roughly 250,000 clones; about nine tenths occur once, and the top ten carry about 6%. The specimen sequenced was PBMCs or T cells enriched from blood (not recorded which). The receptors stem from a woman aged 25-40 years with acute COVID-19. Each CDR3 is given with its conserved first and last residue. A D gene is named only where the DNA matches it firmly. Where a row states a size, it is once, few, many or the class of an expanded clone; other rows omit it.

-,TRBV15,TRBJ2-1,-,TGTGCCACCAGCAGAGATCTGGACACCCACCTCGGCTCCTACAATGAGCAGTTCTTC,CATSRDLDTHLGSYNEQFF
-,TRBV5-3,TRBJ2-7,TRBD2,TGTGCCAGAAGCCTGGGACTAGCGGGAGACTACGAGCAGTACTTC,CARSLGLAGDYEQYF
-,TRBV24-1,TRBJ1-2,-,TGTGCCACCAGTGATCCAGGGTCCAGCTATGGCTACACCTTC,CATSDPGSSYGYTF
-,TRBV12-5,TRBJ1-3,-,TGTGCTAGTGGGGACATTCCCACCTCTGGAAACACCATATATTTT,CASGDIPTSGNTIYF
-,TRBV24-1,TRBJ2-4,-,TGTGCCACCAGTGACCCTAATACAGGTGATCTGTACTTC,CATSDPNTGDLYF
-,TRBV4-3,TRBJ2-1,-,TGCGCCAGCAGCCAAGCCCCCTCCAGCTCCTACAATGAGCAGTTCTTC,CASSQAPSSSYNEQFF
-,TRBV29-1,TRBJ2-3,TRBD1,TGCAGCGTTGAAAGGCGAGGGGGACAGGGGGGAGATACGCAGTATTTT,CSVERRGGQGGDTQYF
-,TRBV28,TRBJ1-6,-,TGTGCCACGATACAGGGAAGTCCCTCCTATAATTCACCCCTCCACTTT,CATIQGSPSYNSPLHF
-,TRBV7-2,TRBJ2-1,-,TGTGCCAGCAGCTTCTTCCCCTCCTACAATGAGCAGTTCTTC,CASSFFPSYNEQFF
-,TRBV11-3,TRBJ2-3,-,TGTGCCAGCAGCCCAGACGGCGGGATCTCCACAGATACGCAGTATTTT,CASSPDGGISTDTQYF
-,TRBV9,TRBJ2-1,TRBD2,TGTGCCAGCAGCGTAGGACTAGCGGGGATGGTTAATGAGCAGTTCTTC,CASSVGLAGMVNEQFF
few,TRBV6-5,TRBJ2-7,-,TGTGCCACCCTACGGGGTTACTCGTCCTACGAGCAGTACTTC,CATLRGYSSYEQYF
few,TRBV7-9,TRBJ2-7,-,TGTGCCAGCAGCTTAACGGGACACCGAACCTACGAGCAGTACTTC,CASSLTGHRTYEQYF
few,TRBV7-2,TRBJ1-2,TRBD1,TGTGCCAGCAGCCCGGGACAGACCCGTGGCTACACCTTC,CASSPGQTRGYTF
-,TRBV29-1,TRBJ2-7,TRBD2,TGCAGCGTATGGACTAGCCACGAGCAGTACTTC,CSVWTSHEQYF
-,TRBV9,TRBJ2-2,TRBD1,TGTGCCAGCAGCGTAGCTCGGGACAGGGCAAACACCGGGGAGCTGTTTTTT,CASSVARDRANTGELFF
-,TRBV18,TRBJ2-5,-,TGTGCCAGCTCACCATCCCGGCAAGAGACCCAGTACTTC,CASSPSRQETQYF
-,TRBV11-1,TRBJ1-2,TRBD1,TGTGCCAGCAGCCGGGGACAGGGGATGAGTGGCTACACCTTC,CASSRGQGMSGYTF
-,TRBV5-1,TRBJ2-7,TRBD2,TGCGCCAGCAGCTTGGTTGGGACTAGCGGGAGCCACGAGCAGTACTTC,CASSLVGTSGSHEQYF
-,TRBV10-3,TRBJ2-7,TRBD1,TGTGCCATCAGTGGGGTCCTTCCGACAGGGGGCTACGAGCAGTACTTC,CAISGVLPTGGYEQYF
-,TRBV19,TRBJ2-6,-,TGTGCCAGTAGTAAAACACAATCTGGGGCCAACGTCCTGACTTTC,CASSKTQSGANVLTF
-,TRBV7-2,TRBJ2-7,TRBD1,TGTGCCAGCAGCAAGTGGACAGGGGCAGGCGAGCAGTACTTC,CASSKWTGAGEQYF
-,TRBV3-1/TRBV3-2,TRBJ2-4,TRBD2,TGTGCCTCGGGGGACTACGGGAAAAACATTCAGTACTTC,CASGDYGKNIQYF
-,TRBV5-6,TRBJ2-2,TRBD1,TGTGCCAGCAGTCGGGACAGCCGGAACACCGGGGAGCTGTTTTTT,CASSRDSRNTGELFF
once,TRBV9,TRBJ1-5,-,TGTGCCAGCAGCGTCGCGGGAGGGAATCAGCCCCAGCATTTT,CASSVAGGNQPQHF
-,TRBV27,TRBJ1-1,-,TGTGCCAGCAGTTTATCCCGCGTGGGGAGCACTGAAGCTTTCTTT,CASSLSRVGSTEAFF
-,TRBV11-2,TRBJ1-5,-,TGTGCCAGCAGCCACAACACGAATAGCAATCAGCCCCAGCATTTT,CASSHNTNSNQPQHF
-,TRBV19,TRBJ1-4,TRBD1,TGTGCCAGTAGCACACAGGGGATAAATGAAAAACTGTTTTTT,CASSTQGINEKLFF
-,TRBV6-2/TRBV6-3,TRBJ1-3,-,TGTGCCAGCAGTTACCCGACAGGATCACGCGCAGCGGGAAACACCATATATTTT,CASSYPTGSRAAGNTIYF
once,TRBV11-2,TRBJ2-7,-,TGTGCCAGCAGCCCAGGTCGGACTGGGACCTACGAGCAGTACTTC,CASSPGRTGTYEQYF
-,TRBV18,TRBJ2-5,-,TGTGCCAGCTCACCACCAGGGGGAAGCCAAGAGACCCAGTACTTC,CASSPPGGSQETQYF
few,TRBV2,TRBJ1-2,-,TGTGCCAGCAGTGAAGTAACAGGGATCCTCGGGGGCTACACCTTC,CASSEVTGILGGYTF
-,TRBV21-1,TRBJ2-1,-,TGTGCCAGCAGCCCCCCCCAATTCCCCTACAATGAGCAGTTCTTC,CASSPPQFPYNEQFF
-,TRBV23-1,TRBJ2-7,TRBD2,TGCGCCAGCAGCGATGTAGTCGGGACTATCAGTACCTACGAGCAGTACTTC,CASSDVVGTISTYEQYF
few,TRBV12-3/TRBV12-4,TRBJ2-5,-,TGTGCCAGCAGTCCCAGCGGGTCTGGGACCCAGTACTTC,CASSPSGSGTQYF
-,TRBV27,TRBJ1-5,-,TGTGCCAGCAGACCCGGACAGAATCAGCCCCAGCATTTT,CASRPGQNQPQHF
-,TRBV5-4,TRBJ2-6,-,TGTGCCAGCAGCCCGATGCTAGGGGCTGGGGCCAACGTCCTGACTTTC,CASSPMLGAGANVLTF
-,TRBV10-3,TRBJ1-1,-,TGTGCCATCAGTAAGGACGGGAGCAACACTGAAGCTTTCTTT,CAISKDGSNTEAFF
-,TRBV2,TRBJ1-5,-,TGTGCCAGCAGAAATCCCGGGGGTATCAATCAGCCCCAGCATTTT,CASRNPGGINQPQHF
-,TRBV29-1,TRBJ2-1,TRBD2,TGCAGCGTTGGTCTTACGGGGGGGACCTACAATGAGCAGTTCTTC,CSVGLTGGTYNEQFF
once,TRBV3-1/TRBV3-2,TRBJ2-7,-,TGTGCCAGCAGCCAAGATACAGCGGGCTACCAAGAGCAGTACTTC,CASSQDTAGYQEQYF
-,TRBV6-5,TRBJ2-1,TRBD2,TGTGCCAGCAGTTCGCCGGGACTAGGTCACAATGAGCAGTTCTTC,CASSSPGLGHNEQFF
-,TRBV3-1/TRBV3-2,TRBJ2-7,TRBD2,TGTGCCACCAGGACTAGCGGGGGGTTTTACGAGCAGTACTTC,CATRTSGGFYEQYF
-,TRBV5-5,TRBJ2-1,TRBD2,TGTGCCAGCAGCTTATCGCGGCGGGAGATAGTTGAGCAGTTCTTC,CASSLSRREIVEQFF
-,TRBV10-3,TRBJ2-2,-,TGTGCCATCAGTGGACAAGCCGACACCGGGGAGCTGTTTTTT,CAISGQADTGELFF
once,TRBV9,TRBJ1-2,TRBD1,TGTGCCAGCAGCGTCCCCGGGACAGATGGCTACACCTTC,CASSVPGTDGYTF
-,TRBV27,TRBJ2-5,TRBD1,TGTGCCAGCAGTTCGCCCGGACAGGGGGCACGAGAGACCCAGTACTTC,CASSSPGQGARETQYF
-,TRBV28,TRBJ1-3,-,TGTGCCAGCAGTTTAGCGGGCGGGACTGGAAACACCATATATTTT,CASSLAGGTGNTIYF
many,TRBV27,TRBJ2-7,TRBD1,TGTGCCAGCAGTTTATCCCGGGTAGTAGGGGGCTCCGAGCAGTACTTC,CASSLSRVVGGSEQYF